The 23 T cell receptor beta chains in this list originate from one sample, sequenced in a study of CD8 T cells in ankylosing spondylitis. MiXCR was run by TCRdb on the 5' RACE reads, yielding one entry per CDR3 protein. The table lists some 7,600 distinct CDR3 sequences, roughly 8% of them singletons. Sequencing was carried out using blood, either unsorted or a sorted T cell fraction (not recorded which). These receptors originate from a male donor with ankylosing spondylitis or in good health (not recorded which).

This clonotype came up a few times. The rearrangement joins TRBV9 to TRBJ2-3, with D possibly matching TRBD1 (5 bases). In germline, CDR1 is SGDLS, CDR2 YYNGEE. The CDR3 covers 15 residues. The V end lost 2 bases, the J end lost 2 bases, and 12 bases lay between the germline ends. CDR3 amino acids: CASSVLQTDTDTQYF. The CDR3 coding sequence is TGTGCCAGCAGCGTTCTCCAGACAGACACAGATACGCAGTATTTT.

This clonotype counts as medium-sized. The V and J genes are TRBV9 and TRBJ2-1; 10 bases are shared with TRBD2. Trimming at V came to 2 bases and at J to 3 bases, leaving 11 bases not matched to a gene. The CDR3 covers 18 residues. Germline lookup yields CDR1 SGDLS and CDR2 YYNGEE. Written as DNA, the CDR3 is TGTGCCAGCAGCGTGCCCCTTACCGGGACTAGCGACTACAATGAGCAGTTCTTC. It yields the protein CASSVPLTGTSDYNEQFF.

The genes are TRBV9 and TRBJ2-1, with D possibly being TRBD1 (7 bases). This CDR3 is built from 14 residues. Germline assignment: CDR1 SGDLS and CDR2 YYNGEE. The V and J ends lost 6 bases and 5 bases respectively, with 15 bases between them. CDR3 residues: CASTPGGTNNEQFF. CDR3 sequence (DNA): TGTGCCAGCACACCAGGGGGGACGAACAATGAGCAGTTCTTC.

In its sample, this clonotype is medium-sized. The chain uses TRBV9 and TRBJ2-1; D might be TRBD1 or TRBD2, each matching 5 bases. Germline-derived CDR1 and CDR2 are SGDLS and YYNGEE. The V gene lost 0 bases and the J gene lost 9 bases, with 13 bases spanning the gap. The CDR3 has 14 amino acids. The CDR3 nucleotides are TGTGCCAGCAGCGTAGGGGCCGGGGCTGGTGAGCAGTTCTTC. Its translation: CASSVGAGAGEQFF. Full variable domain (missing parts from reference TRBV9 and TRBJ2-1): DSGVTQTPKHLITATGQRVTLRCSPRSGDLSVYWYQQSLDQGLQFLIQYYNGEERAKGNILERFSAQQFPDLHSELNLSSLELGDSALYFCASSVGAGAGEQFFGPGTRLTVL.

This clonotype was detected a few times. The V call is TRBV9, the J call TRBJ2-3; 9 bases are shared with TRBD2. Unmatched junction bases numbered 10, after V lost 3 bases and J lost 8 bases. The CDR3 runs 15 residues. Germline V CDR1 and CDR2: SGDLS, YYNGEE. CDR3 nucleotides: TGTGCCAGCAGCGGACCCGGGACTAGCCTAGGTACGCAGTATTTT. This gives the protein CASSGPGTSLGTQYF.

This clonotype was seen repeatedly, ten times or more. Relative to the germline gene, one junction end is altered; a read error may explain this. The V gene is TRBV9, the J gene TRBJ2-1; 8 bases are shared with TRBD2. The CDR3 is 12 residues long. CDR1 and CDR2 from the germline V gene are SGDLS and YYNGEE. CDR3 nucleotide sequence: TGTGCCAGCAGCTCGACGGGACTAGAGCCGTTCTTC. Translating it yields CASSSTGLEPFF. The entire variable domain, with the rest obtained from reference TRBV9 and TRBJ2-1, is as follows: DSGVTQTPKHLITATGQRVTLRCSPRSGDLSVYWYQQSLDQGLQFLIQYYNGEERAKGNILERFSAQQFPDLHSELNLSSLELGDSALYFCASSSTGLEPFFGPGTRLTVL.

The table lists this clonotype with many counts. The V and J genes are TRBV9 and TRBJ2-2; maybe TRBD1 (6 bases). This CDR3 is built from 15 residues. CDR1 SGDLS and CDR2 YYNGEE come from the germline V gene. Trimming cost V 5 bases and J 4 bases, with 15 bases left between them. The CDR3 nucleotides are TGTGCCAGCAGTATGACAGGTGGGACCACCGGGGAGCTGTTTTTT. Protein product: CASSMTGGTTGELFF. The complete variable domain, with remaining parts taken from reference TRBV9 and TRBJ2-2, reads DSGVTQTPKHLITATGQRVTLRCSPRSGDLSVYWYQQSLDQGLQFLIQYYNGEERAKGNILERFSAQQFPDLHSELNLSSLELGDSALYFCASSMTGGTTGELFFGEGSRLTVL.

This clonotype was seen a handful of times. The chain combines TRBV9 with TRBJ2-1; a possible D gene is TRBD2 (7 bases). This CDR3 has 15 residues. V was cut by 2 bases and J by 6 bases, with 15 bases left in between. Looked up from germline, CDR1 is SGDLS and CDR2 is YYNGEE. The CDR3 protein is CASSVEGGSRNEQFF. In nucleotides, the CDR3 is TGTGCCAGCAGCGTGGAGGGGGGGAGTCGCAATGAGCAGTTCTTC.

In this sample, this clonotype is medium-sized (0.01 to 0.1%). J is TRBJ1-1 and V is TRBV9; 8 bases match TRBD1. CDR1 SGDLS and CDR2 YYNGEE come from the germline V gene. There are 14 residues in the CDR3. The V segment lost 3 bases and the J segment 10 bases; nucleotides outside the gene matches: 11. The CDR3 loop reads CASSEGQDPKGAFF. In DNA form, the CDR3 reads TGTGCCAGCAGCGAGGGACAGGACCCAAAGGGAGCTTTCTTT.

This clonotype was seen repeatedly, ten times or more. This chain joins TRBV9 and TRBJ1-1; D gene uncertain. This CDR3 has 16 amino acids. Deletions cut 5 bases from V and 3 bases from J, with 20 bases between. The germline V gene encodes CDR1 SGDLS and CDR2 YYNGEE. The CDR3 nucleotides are TGTGCCAGCAGTGGAGGGCAGACCTACGGGGACACTGAAGCTTTCTTT. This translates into CASSGGQTYGDTEAFF.

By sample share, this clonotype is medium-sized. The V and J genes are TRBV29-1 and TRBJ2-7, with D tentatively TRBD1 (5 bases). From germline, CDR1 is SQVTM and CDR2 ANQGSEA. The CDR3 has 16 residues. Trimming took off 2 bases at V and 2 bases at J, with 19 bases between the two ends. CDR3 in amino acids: CSVERGQGSTPYEQYV. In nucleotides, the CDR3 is TGCAGCGTTGAAAGGGGCCAGGGTTCGACGCCCTACGAGCAGTACGTC.

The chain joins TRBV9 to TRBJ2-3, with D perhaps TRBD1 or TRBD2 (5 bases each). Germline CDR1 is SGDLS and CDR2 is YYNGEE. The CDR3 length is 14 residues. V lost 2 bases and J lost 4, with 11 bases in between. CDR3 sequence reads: CASSVLGGSDTQYF. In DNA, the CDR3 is TGTGCCAGCAGCGTCCTTGGGGGATCAGATACGCAGTATTTT.

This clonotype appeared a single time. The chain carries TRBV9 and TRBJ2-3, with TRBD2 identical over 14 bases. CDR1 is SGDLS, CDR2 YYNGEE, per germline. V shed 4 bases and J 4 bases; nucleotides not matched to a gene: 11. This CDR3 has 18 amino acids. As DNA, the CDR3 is TGTGCCAGCAGCTCAACGGGACTAGCGGGAGTCGGTGCAGATACGCAGTATTTT. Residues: CASSSTGLAGVGADTQYF.

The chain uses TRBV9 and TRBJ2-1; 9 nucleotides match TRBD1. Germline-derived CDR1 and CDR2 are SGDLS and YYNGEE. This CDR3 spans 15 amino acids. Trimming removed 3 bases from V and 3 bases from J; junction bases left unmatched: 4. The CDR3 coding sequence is TGTGCCAGCAGCGCCGGGACAGGGAACTACAATGAGCAGTTCTTC. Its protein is CASSAGTGNYNEQFF.

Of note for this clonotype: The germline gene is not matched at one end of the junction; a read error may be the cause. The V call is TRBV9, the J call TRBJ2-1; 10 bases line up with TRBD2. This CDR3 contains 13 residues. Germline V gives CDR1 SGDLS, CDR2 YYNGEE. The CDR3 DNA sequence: TGTGCCACCAGCGGAAGCGGGGGGGGTGAGCAGTTCTTC. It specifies CATSGSGGGEQFF.

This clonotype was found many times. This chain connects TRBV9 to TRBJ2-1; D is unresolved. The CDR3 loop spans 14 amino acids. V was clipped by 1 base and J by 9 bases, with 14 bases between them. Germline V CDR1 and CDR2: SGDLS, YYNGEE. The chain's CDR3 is CASSVMSGLGEQFF. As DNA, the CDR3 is TGTGCCAGCAGCGTAATGTCGGGCCTCGGTGAGCAGTTCTTC.

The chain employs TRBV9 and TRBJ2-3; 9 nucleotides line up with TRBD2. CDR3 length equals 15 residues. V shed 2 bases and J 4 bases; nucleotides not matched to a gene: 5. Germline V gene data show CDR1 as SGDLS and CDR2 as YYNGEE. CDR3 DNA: TGTGCCAGCAGCGTGGGAGGACTAGCGCCAGATACGCAGTATTTT. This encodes CASSVGGLAPDTQYF.

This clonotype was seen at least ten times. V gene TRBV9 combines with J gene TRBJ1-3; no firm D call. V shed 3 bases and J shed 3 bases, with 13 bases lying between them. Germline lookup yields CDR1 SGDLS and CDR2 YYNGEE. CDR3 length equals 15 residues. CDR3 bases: TGTGCCAGCAGCGCCGAGAGAGGATTTGGAAACACCATATATTTT. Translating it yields CASSAERGFGNTIYF.

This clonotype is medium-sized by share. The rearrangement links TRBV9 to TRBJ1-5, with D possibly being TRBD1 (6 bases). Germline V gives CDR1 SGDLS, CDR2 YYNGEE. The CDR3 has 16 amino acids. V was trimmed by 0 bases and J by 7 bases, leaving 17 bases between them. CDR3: CASSVVRQGLAQPQHF. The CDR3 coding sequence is TGTGCCAGCAGCGTAGTCCGGCAGGGGCTTGCCCAGCCCCAGCATTTT.

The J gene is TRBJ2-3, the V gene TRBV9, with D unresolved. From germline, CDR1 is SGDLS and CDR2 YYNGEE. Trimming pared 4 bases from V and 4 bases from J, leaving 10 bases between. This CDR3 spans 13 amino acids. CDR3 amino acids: CASSPPQADTQYF. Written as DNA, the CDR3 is TGTGCCAGCAGCCCTCCCCAAGCAGATACGCAGTATTTT.

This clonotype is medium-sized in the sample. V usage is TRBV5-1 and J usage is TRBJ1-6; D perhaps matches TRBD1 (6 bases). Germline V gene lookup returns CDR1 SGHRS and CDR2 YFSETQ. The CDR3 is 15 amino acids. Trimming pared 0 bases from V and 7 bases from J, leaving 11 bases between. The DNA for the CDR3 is TGCGCCAGCAGCTTGGCAGGGGCGACAAATTCACCCCTCCACTTT. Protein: CASSLAGATNSPLHF.

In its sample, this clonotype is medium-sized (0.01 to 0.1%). CDR3 region: CASSVAASPETPNTGELFF. For the CDR3, the DNA is TGTGCCAGCAGCGTAGCGGCATCCCCTGAAACGCCGAACACCGGGGAGCTGTTTTTT. The chain carries TRBV9 and TRBJ2-2; D not certain. Germline CDR1 is SGDLS and CDR2 is YYNGEE. The CDR3 has 19 amino acids. V lost 0 bases, J lost 0 bases, and 18 bases lay in between.

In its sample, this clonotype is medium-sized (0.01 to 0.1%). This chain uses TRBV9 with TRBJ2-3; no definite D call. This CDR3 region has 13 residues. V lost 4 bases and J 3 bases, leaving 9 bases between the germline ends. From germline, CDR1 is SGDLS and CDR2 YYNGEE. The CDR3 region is CASSLTVTDTQYF. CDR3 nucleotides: TGTGCCAGCAGCCTAACGGTTACAGATACGCAGTATTTT.